This T cell receptor beta chain was captured by sequencing in a study of T cell repertoires in cytomegalovirus infection (dated by TCRdb to the late 2010s). At the level of the whole study: The HLA type of each donor mattered for the analysis, because public TCR beta signatures pointed to carriage of CMV infection along with the matching HLA type. On the study overall, not on this receptor specifically: In both this cohort and an independent approximately 370-donor cohort, the cumulative frequency of public TCR beta family members distinguished carriers of CMV infection plus the relevant HLA type. The ex vivo response was dominated by HLA-C-restricted CMV-specific TCR beta clonotypes, which also provided the single most frequent clonotype in two of eight donors.

Data came from an Illumina HiSeq 1500. TCRdb handled the public reads itself, with Q25 trimming in fastp and clone calling in MiXCR, and kept productive beta chains. All rows with the same CDR3 protein become a single entry with the most common DNA and genes. The sample includes 740,000 or so distinct CDR3 sequences, with 35% to 45% observed a single time. The ten largest clonotypes hold about 2.8% of the sample. This clonotype was observed a few times. The antigen it recognizes is unknown. No much larger clonotype is one base removed from it; base qualities were not supplied. The CDR3 has 13 amino acids, counting the end cysteine and phenylalanine. Just the 39-base CDR3 DNA is kept, in frame starting at base 1. The germline V gene (reference sequence) specifies DFQATT as CDR1 and SNEGSKA as CDR2. V drops 3 bases and J drops 10 bases, leaving 13 bases in between.

The material sequenced was PBMCs. This receptor was obtained from a human donor in good health (CMV status not recorded). Some clones in this sample may be carry-over from other donors' samples. The sequence joins TRBV20-1 to TRBJ1-6, with a tentative D gene TRBD1 over 6 matching bases. The DNA sequence reads TGCAGTGCTAGTCAACAGGGCGGCTCACCCCTCCACTTT. This is translated as CSASQQGGSPLHF.